The 32 T cell receptor beta chains below all came from one sample that was sequenced in a study of OX40 agonist ivuxolimab in advanced cancers. Repertoires were generated with immunoSEQ multiplex PCR, while TCRdb's copy carries only in-frame clones and drops some. The sample carries more than 60,000 clones, roughly 85% recorded once. The sample was CD4+ or CD8+ T cells sorted from blood, taken in a trial of the OX40 agonist ivuxolimab. The receptors come from an adult with an advanced solid tumor such as melanoma, head and neck, liver or kidney cancer.

This clone was recorded only once. This chain links TRBV7-2 with TRBJ2-6; either TRBD1 or TRBD2 may fit D (5 bases each). V shed 1 base and J shed 4 bases, with 17 bases lying between them. CDR1 SGHTA and CDR2 FQGNSA come from the germline V gene. The CDR3 contains 18 residues. The CDR3 DNA is TGTGCCAGCAGCTTAGGAGGCGCGCGAGGGGCAGGGGCCAACGTCCTGACTTTC. It yields the protein CASSLGGARGAGANVLTF.

The J gene is TRBJ1-5, the V gene TRBV15; tentatively, D is TRBD1 (5 bases). The CDR3 totals 14 residues. Germline CDR1 and CDR2: LNHNV and YYDKDF (reference sequence). The V end was cut by 0 bases, the J end by 10 bases, with 13 bases between. Here the CDR3 reads CATSRDRGGRPQHF. Written as DNA, the CDR3 is TGTGCCACCAGCAGAGATCGGGGGGGACGACCCCAGCATTTT. The whole variable domain, remainder taken from reference TRBV15 and TRBJ1-5, is DAMVIQNPRYQVTQFGKPVTLSCSQTLNHNVMYWYQQKSSQAPKLLFHYYDKDFNNEADTPDNFQSRRPNTSFCFLDIRSPGLGDTAMYLCATSRDRGGRPQHFGDGTRLSIL.

The chain employs TRBV5-1 and TRBJ2-5; D unclear. Trimming took off 0 bases at V and 1 base at J, with 4 bases between the two ends. This CDR3 is built from 13 residues. The V gene's germline CDR1 is SGHRS and CDR2 YFSETQ. CDR3 sequence reads: CASSLAPQETQYF. The CDR3 coding sequence is TGCGCCAGCAGCTTGGCCCCCCAAGAGACCCAGTACTTC.

This clone came up a few times. The V gene is TRBV4-2, the J gene TRBJ2-7; D possibly corresponds to TRBD2 (5 bases). The CDR3 contains 16 residues. Trimming left V 1 base short and J 0 bases short, with 13 bases between. Per the germline V gene, CDR1 is LGHNA and CDR2 is YNFKEQ. DNA for the CDR3: TGTGCCAGCAGCCAAGCATCCAGCCGGGGCTCCTACGAGCAGTACTTC. Its protein is CASSQASSRGSYEQYF.

V gene TRBV19 combines with J gene TRBJ2-7, with 8 bases lining up with TRBD1. Germline V lookup: CDR1 LNHDA, CDR2 SQIVND (reference sequence). The CDR3 sequence is 15 residues long. V lost 4 bases and J lost 0; bases outside the gene matches: 5. CDR3 nucleotides: TGTGCCAGTAGTACTAGGACAGGGCCCTCCTACGAGCAGTACTTC. Protein: CASSTRTGPSYEQYF.

This clone was recorded once. This chain connects TRBV28 to TRBJ2-5; weak D call: TRBD2 (6 bases). Germline V gene data show CDR1 as MDHEN and CDR2 as SYDVKM. The CDR3 has 11 amino acids. The V end lost 5 bases, the J end lost 11 bases, and 12 bases lay between the germline ends. For the CDR3, the DNA is TGTGCCAGCAGTATTACACGGGAGCAGTACTTC. It codes for CASSITREQYF.

The chain is built from TRBV4-1 and TRBJ2-1; 7 bases line up with TRBD1. Germline loops: CDR1 MGHRA, CDR2 YSYEKL. The CDR3 contains 16 residues. With 2 bases clipped from V and 4 bases from J, the junction kept 8 bases outside the gene matches. This CDR3 reads CASSQIIGQDYNEQFF. In DNA form, the CDR3 reads TGCGCCAGCAGCCAAATTATTGGACAGGATTACAATGAGCAGTTCTTC.

The gene calls are TRBV28 and TRBJ2-7; TRBD2 matches at 8 bases. Trimming cost V 8 bases and J 0 bases; bases outside gene matches: 3. The CDR3 runs 13 residues. The germline V gene has CDR1 MDHEN and CDR2 SYDVKM. The CDR3 nucleotides read TGTGCCAGCGAGCGGGGGAGCTCCTACGAGCAGTACTTC. Its translation: CASERGSSYEQYF. Full variable domain (missing parts from reference TRBV28 and TRBJ2-7): DVKVTQSSRYLVKRTGEKVFLECVQDMDHENMFWYRQDPGLGLRLIYFSYDVKMKEKGDIPEGYSVSREKKERFSLILESASTNQTSMYLCASERGSSYEQYFGPGTRLTVT.

The CDR3 bases are TGCGCCAGCAGCCTAGCGGGAGGGCGGGGCACAGATACGCAGTATTTT. Translating gives CASSLAGGRGTDTQYF. The chain employs TRBV5-1 and TRBJ2-3; TRBD2 matches 12 bases. With 4 bases clipped from V and 1 base from J, the junction kept 4 bases outside the gene matches. This CDR3 contains 16 residues. Germline lookup yields CDR1 SGHRS and CDR2 YFSETQ.

The chain combines TRBV28 with TRBJ2-7, with D possibly being TRBD1 (6 bases). The CDR3 contains 15 residues. Deletions cut 5 bases from V and 12 bases from J, with 26 bases between. Germline V CDR1 and CDR2: MDHEN, SYDVKM. The CDR3 DNA reads as TGTGCCAGCAGTGCAGCACAGGGAAGTGGGAAAGGTGCGTACTTC. Translated: CASSAAQGSGKGAYF.

CDR3 in DNA: TGCGCCAGCACGGGAGGGCCTCATGAAGCTTTCTTT. Protein sequence: CASTGGPHEAFF. The chain recombines TRBV4-1 with TRBJ1-1; D ambiguous. Trimming removed 7 bases at V and 7 bases at J, with 13 bases between. The germline V gene encodes CDR1 MGHRA and CDR2 YSYEKL. The CDR3 is 12 amino acids.

This sequence joins TRBV5-1 and TRBJ2-1; 9 bases are shared with TRBD1. Germline CDR1 and CDR2: SGHRS and YFSETQ. This CDR3 has 15 residues. Trimming took 4 bases from V and 1 from J; bases not matched to a gene: 3. The CDR3 coding sequence is TGCGCCAGCAGCGAAGGACAGGGGTCCTACAATGAGCAGTTCTTC. It encodes CASSEGQGSYNEQFF.

This clone was detected once. Additional DNA sequences in this sample encode the identical CDR3. This sequence joins TRBV7-9 and TRBJ2-7, with TRBD2 as a possible D gene (5 bases). Trimming removed 2 bases from V and 4 bases from J, with 6 bases in between. The V gene's germline CDR1 is SEHNR and CDR2 FQNEAQ (reference sequence). The CDR3 totals 12 residues. The DNA for the CDR3 is TGTGCCAGCAGCTTACGGGGTTACGAGCAGTACTTC. Translating gives CASSLRGYEQYF. Full variable domain (rest looked up from reference TRBV7-9 and TRBJ2-7): DTGVSQNPRHKITKRGQNVTFRCDPISEHNRLYWYRQTLGQGPEFLTYFQNEAQLEKSRLLSDRFSAERPKGSFSTLEIQRTEQGDSAMYLCASSLRGYEQYFGPGTRLTVT.

This clone was picked up a small number of times. The chain is built from TRBV5-5 and TRBJ2-2; D possibly corresponds to TRBD2 (6 bases). V lost 6 bases to trimming and J lost 1 base, with 10 bases between them. CDR1 is SGHKS, CDR2 YYEKEE, per germline (reference sequence). The CDR3 totals 14 residues. CDR3 loop: CASTRAGNTGELFF. The CDR3 bases are TGTGCCAGCACCCGAGCGGGGAACACCGGGGAGCTGTTTTTT.

The chain links TRBV28 to TRBJ1-5, with a weak D call TRBD1 (5 bases). CDR1 is MDHEN, CDR2 SYDVKM, per germline. CDR3 length: 15 amino acids. Deletions cut 4 bases from V and 3 bases from J, with 13 bases between. The CDR3 DNA sequence: TGTGCCAGCAGTTCAGGCGGGGGGTACAATCAGCCCCAGCATTTT. Translated, it gives CASSSGGGYNQPQHF.

The rearrangement joins TRBV11-2 to TRBJ2-3; possible D gene TRBD2, 7 bases. V lost 2 bases, J lost 6 bases, and 15 bases lay in between. Germline V gene data show CDR1 as SGHAT and CDR2 as FQNNGV. The CDR3 is made up of 15 amino acids. The CDR3 sequence is CASSLTPEGGDTQYF. In DNA form, the CDR3 reads TGTGCCAGCAGCTTAACTCCAGAGGGGGGGGATACGCAGTATTTT.

The chain joins TRBV7-2 to TRBJ2-1, with TRBD2 identical over 9 bases. The germline CDR1 and CDR2 sequences are SGHTA and FQGNSA. The CDR3 runs 13 residues. With V trimmed by 7 bases and J by 4 bases, 2 bases remained unmatched. The CDR3 DNA is TGTGCCAGCAATAGCGGGAGTTACAATGAGCAGTTCTTC. Translated, it gives CASNSGSYNEQFF.

The CDR3 DNA reads TGTGCCAGCAGTACTTACAGGGGTTACGAGCAGTACTTC. Its protein is CASSTYRGYEQYF. The chain recombines TRBV27 with TRBJ2-7, with 7 bases identical to TRBD1. Germline assignment: CDR1 MNHEY and CDR2 SMNVEV (reference sequence). V trimming: 5 bases; J trimming: 4 bases; junction bases outside the gene matches: 5. The CDR3 sequence is 13 residues long.

The V and J genes are TRBV7-2 and TRBJ2-7; no clear D. Germline V CDR1 and CDR2: SGHTA, FQGNSA. Between the trimmed V and J ends, which lost 2 bases and 6 bases, there was a span of 11 bases. This CDR3 has 13 amino acids. CDR3 region: CASSLRQTGEQYF. The CDR3 DNA follows: TGTGCCAGCAGCTTAAGGCAGACTGGCGAGCAGTACTTC.

V and J are TRBV7-6 and TRBJ1-5; possible D gene TRBD1, 6 bases. The germline CDR1 and CDR2 sequences are SGHVS and FNYEAQ. The CDR3 is 16 residues long. Trimming left V 2 bases short and J 7 bases short, with 18 bases between. The CDR3 bases are TGTGCCAGCAGCTTAATCCCTGGGGGGGGCGGGCAGCCCCAGCATTTT. This codes for CASSLIPGGGGQPQHF.

The CDR3 is CASGQGANEQFF. CDR3 bases: TGTGCCAGCGGACAGGGGGCAAATGAGCAGTTCTTC. The V gene is TRBV6-6, the J gene TRBJ2-1, with TRBD1 matching over 11 bases. Germline V gene lookup returns CDR1 MNHNY and CDR2 SVGAGI (reference sequence). This CDR3 comprises 12 residues. With 8 bases clipped from V and 7 bases from J, the junction kept 1 base outside the gene matches.

On this clone itself: Different DNA sequences within this sample yield the same CDR3. The chain uses TRBV28 and TRBJ1-1; no definite D call. The V and J ends lost 5 bases and 0 bases respectively, with 4 bases between them. CDR3 length: 12 amino acids. Germline assignment: CDR1 MDHEN and CDR2 SYDVKM. This chain's CDR3 is CASSVMNTEAFF. CDR3 coding DNA: TGTGCCAGCAGTGTGATGAACACTGAAGCTTTCTTT.

The J gene is TRBJ2-5, the V gene TRBV11-2; 11 positions agree with TRBD2. This CDR3 region has 16 residues. The junction had 6 bases not matched to a gene; V was cut back by 1 base and J by 5 bases. Germline CDR1 is SGHAT and CDR2 is FQNNGV. CDR3 DNA: TGTGCCAGCAGCTTAGCGCTAGCGGGAGGTTGGGAGACCCAGTACTTC. It is translated as CASSLALAGGWETQYF.

V is TRBV18 and J is TRBJ2-5, with D possibly TRBD1 on 5 matching bases. CDR3 length equals 14 residues. The V end was cut by 4 bases, the J end by 5 bases, with 14 bases between. Germline V CDR1 and CDR2: KGHSH, LQKENI. CDR3 amino acids: CASSLPTAQETQYF. The CDR3 region has the DNA TGTGCCAGCTCACTCCCGACAGCGCAGGAGACCCAGTACTTC.

The V call is TRBV7-9, the J call TRBJ2-7; D perhaps matches TRBD2 (5 bases). This CDR3 is 13 amino acids long. Trimming took off 2 bases at V and 9 bases at J, with 14 bases between the two ends. The V gene's germline CDR1 is SEHNR and CDR2 FQNEAQ (reference sequence). CDR3 coding DNA: TGTGCCAGCAGCTTAAATGGGGAACGGGGGCAGTACTTC. Translation: CASSLNGERGQYF.

The chain uses TRBV7-9 and TRBJ1-2; D uncertain. V dropped 2 bases and J dropped 2 bases, with 21 bases sitting between them. The CDR3 totals 18 residues. In germline, CDR1 is SEHNR, CDR2 FQNEAQ (reference sequence). CDR3 sequence reads: CASSLLNWGARMNYGYTF. CDR3 nucleotide sequence: TGTGCCAGCAGCTTACTGAATTGGGGTGCTAGGATGAACTATGGCTACACCTTC.

V is TRBV5-6 and J is TRBJ2-5; 7 nucleotides line up with TRBD2. The V gene end was trimmed by 3 bases and the J gene end by 6 bases; junction bases not matched to a gene: 8. The CDR3 extends over 14 amino acids. Germline V gene lookup returns CDR1 SGHDT and CDR2 YYEEEE. As DNA, the CDR3 is TGTGCCAGCAGCTGGGGGGGAACGCAGAAGACCCAGTACTTC. Translation gives CASSWGGTQKTQYF.

The chain combines TRBV18 with TRBJ1-2, with D uncertain. This CDR3 region has 11 residues. Germline V CDR1 and CDR2: KGHSH, LQKENI. V was shortened by 3 bases and J by 3 bases, with 2 bases between the two germline ends. The chain's CDR3 is CASSPDYGYTF. DNA for the CDR3: TGTGCCAGCTCACCCGACTATGGCTACACCTTC.

V usage is TRBV27 and J usage is TRBJ2-7; D is possibly TRBD2 (5 bases). In germline, CDR1 is MNHEY, CDR2 SMNVEV (reference sequence). CDR3 length: 14 amino acids. V gave up 1 base and J gave up 7 bases, with 14 bases separating them. Here the CDR3 DNA reads TGTGCCAGCAGTTTATGGCCGGACGAGCGGGAGCAGTACTTC. Translating it yields CASSLWPDEREQYF.

This clone was detected once. V usage is TRBV28 and J usage is TRBJ2-7; 13 positions match TRBD2. This CDR3 contains 15 residues. Germline V gene data show CDR1 as MDHEN and CDR2 as SYDVKM. V lost 4 bases, J lost 2 bases, and 2 bases stayed unmatched. The CDR3, as DNA: TGTGCCAGCAGTTGGGGACTAGCGGGAACCTACGAGCAGTACTTC. It encodes CASSWGLAGTYEQYF.

The chain is built from TRBV29-1 and TRBJ2-3, with D possibly being TRBD1 (5 bases). The V and J ends lost 7 bases and 0 bases respectively, with 17 bases between them. The CDR3 totals 15 residues. The germline V gene has CDR1 SQVTM and CDR2 ANQGSEA. The CDR3 loop is CSAVDSATSTDTQYF. DNA for the CDR3: TGCAGCGCAGTAGACAGCGCAACTAGCACAGATACGCAGTATTTT.

This chain links TRBV6-1 with TRBJ2-7; TRBD1 matches at 10 bases. Germline V lookup: CDR1 MNHNS, CDR2 SASEGT. There are 16 residues in the CDR3. J was trimmed by 0 bases and V by 4 bases; bases with no gene match: 6. CDR3 in amino acids: CASSGGQGTTSYEQYF. Here the CDR3 DNA reads TGTGCCAGCAGTGGGGGACAGGGGACGACCTCCTACGAGCAGTACTTC.